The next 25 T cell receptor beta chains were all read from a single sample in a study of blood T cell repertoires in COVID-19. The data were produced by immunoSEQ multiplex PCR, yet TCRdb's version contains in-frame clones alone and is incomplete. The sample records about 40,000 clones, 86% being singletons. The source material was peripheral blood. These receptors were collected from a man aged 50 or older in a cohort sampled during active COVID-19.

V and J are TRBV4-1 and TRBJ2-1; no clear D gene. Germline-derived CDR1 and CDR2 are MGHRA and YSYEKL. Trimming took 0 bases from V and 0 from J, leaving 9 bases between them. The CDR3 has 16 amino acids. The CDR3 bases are TGCGCCAGCAGCCAAGAGGATAGCAGCTCCTACAATGAGCAGTTCTTC. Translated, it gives CASSQEDSSSYNEQFF.

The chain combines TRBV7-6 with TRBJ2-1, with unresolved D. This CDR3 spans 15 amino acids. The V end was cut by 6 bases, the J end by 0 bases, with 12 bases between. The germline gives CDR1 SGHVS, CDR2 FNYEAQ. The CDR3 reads CASSSTVSSYNEQFF. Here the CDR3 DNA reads TGTGCCAGCAGTTCAACGGTAAGCTCCTACAATGAGCAGTTCTTC.

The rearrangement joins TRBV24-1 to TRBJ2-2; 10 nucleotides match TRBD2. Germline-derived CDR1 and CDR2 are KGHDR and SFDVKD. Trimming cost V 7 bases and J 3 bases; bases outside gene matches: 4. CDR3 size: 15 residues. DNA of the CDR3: TGTGCCACCAGGGACGGGACTAGCGACACCGGGGAGCTGTTTTTT. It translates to CATRDGTSDTGELFF.

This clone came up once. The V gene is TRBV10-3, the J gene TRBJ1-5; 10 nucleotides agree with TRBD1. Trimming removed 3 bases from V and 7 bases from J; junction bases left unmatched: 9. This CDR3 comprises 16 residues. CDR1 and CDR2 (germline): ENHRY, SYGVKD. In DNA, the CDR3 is TGTGCCATCAGTGATCCTGGGACAGGGGCCGGGCAGCCCCAGCATTTT. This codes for CAISDPGTGAGQPQHF.

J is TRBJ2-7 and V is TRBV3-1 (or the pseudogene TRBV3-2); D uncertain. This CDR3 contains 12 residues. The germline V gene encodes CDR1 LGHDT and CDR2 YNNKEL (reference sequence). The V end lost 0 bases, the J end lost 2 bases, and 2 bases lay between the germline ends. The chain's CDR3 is CASSQDTYEQYF. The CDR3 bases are TGTGCCAGCAGCCAAGATACCTACGAGCAGTACTTC.

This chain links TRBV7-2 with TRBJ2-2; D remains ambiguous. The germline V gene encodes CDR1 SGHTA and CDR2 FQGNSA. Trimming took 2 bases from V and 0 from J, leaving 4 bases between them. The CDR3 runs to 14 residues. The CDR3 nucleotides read TGTGCCAGCAGCTTACCAACGAACACCGGGGAGCTGTTTTTT. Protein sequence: CASSLPTNTGELFF.

The CDR3 protein is CASSEGTGADGYTF. The DNA of the CDR3 is TGTGCCAGCAGTGAGGGGACAGGGGCGGATGGCTACACCTTC. The V and J genes are TRBV2 and TRBJ1-2; 10 bases match TRBD1. The CDR3 extends over 14 amino acids. Germline V lookup: CDR1 SNHLY, CDR2 FYNNEI. With V trimmed by 3 bases and J by 6 bases, 4 bases remained unmatched.

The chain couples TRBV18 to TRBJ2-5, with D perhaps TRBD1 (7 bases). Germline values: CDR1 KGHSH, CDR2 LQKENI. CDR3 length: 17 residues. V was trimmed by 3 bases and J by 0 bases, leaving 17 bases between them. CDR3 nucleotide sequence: TGTGCCAGCTCACCTCCCGGCAGGGGGGCCAACCAAGAGACCCAGTACTTC. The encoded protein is CASSPPGRGANQETQYF.

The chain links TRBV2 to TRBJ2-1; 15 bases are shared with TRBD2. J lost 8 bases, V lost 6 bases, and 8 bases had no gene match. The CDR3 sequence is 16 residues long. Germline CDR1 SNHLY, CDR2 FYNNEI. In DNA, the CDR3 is TGTGCCAGCAGCTTAGGACTAGCGGGGGGGTTCGATGAGCAGTTCTTC. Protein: CASSLGLAGGFDEQFF.

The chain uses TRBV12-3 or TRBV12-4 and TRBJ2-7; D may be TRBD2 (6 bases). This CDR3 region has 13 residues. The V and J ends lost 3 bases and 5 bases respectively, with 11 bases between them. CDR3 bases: TGTGCCAGCAGTTTTGGTGGGAGGAACGAGCAGTACGTC. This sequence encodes CASSFGGRNEQYV.

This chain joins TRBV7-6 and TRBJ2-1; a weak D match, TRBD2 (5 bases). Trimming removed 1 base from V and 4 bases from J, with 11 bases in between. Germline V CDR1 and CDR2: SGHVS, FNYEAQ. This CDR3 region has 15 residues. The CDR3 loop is CASSLGRLPYNEQFF. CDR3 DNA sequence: TGTGCCAGCAGCTTAGGGAGGCTACCTTACAATGAGCAGTTCTTC.

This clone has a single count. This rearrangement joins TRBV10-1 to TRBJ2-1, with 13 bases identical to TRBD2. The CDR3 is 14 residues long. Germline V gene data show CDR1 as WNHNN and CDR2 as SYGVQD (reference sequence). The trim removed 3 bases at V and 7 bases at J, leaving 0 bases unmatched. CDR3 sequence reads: CASSELAGGNEQFF. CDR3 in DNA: TGCGCCAGCAGTGAACTAGCGGGAGGGAATGAGCAGTTCTTC.

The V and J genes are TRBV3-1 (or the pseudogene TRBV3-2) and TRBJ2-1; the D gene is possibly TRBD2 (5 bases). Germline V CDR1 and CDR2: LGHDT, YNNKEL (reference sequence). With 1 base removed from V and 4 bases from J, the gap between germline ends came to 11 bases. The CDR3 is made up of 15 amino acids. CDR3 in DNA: TGTGCCAGCAGCCAAGGGCTAGCTGGGTACAATGAGCAGTTCTTC. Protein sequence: CASSQGLAGYNEQFF.

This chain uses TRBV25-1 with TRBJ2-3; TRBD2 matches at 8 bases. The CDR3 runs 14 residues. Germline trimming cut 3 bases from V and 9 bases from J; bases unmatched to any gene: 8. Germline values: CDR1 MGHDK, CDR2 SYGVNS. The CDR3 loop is CASSDPGLALTQYF. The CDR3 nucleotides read TGTGCCAGCAGTGACCCCGGACTAGCCCTGACGCAGTATTTT.

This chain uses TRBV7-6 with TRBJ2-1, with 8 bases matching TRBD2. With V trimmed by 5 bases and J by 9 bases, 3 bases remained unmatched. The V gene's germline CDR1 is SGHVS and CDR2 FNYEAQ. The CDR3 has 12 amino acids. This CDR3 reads CASSPRGGEQFF. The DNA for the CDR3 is TGTGCCAGCAGCCCCCGGGGGGGTGAGCAGTTCTTC.

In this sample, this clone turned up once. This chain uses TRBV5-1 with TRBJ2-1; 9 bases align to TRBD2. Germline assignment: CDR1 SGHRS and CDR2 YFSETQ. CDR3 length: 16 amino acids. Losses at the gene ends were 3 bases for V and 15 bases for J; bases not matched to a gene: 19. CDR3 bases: TGCGCCAGCAGCTGGGGACTAGCTCGAAACTACCCCGATGCGTTCTTC. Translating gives CASSWGLARNYPDAFF. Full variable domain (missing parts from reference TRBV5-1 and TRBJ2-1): KAGVTQTPRYLIKTRGQQVTLSCSPISGHRSVSWYQQTPGQGLQFLFEYFSETQRNKGNFPGRFSGRQFSNSRSEMNVSTLELGDSALYLCASSWGLARNYPDAFFGPGTRLTVL.

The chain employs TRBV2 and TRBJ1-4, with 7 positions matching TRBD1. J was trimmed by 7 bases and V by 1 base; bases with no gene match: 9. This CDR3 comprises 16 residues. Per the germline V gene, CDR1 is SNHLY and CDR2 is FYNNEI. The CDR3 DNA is TGTGCCAGCAGTGAAGACCCTAACAGGGGTGGTGAAAAACTGTTTTTT. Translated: CASSEDPNRGGEKLFF.

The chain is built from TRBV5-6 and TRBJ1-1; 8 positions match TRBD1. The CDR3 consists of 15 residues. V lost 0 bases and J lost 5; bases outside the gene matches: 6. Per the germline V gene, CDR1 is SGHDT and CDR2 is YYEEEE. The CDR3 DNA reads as TGTGCCAGCAGCTTGGGTCAGGGGGCTAGTACTGAAGCTTTCTTT. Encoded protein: CASSLGQGASTEAFF.

The CDR3 protein is CATHSGENYNEQFF. CDR3 nucleotide sequence: TGTGCCACCCATAGCGGGGAGAACTACAATGAGCAGTTCTTC. The genes are TRBV10-3 and TRBJ2-1; 8 positions agree with TRBD2. Trimming took 10 bases from V and 3 from J; bases not matched to a gene: 8. Looked up from germline, CDR1 is ENHRY and CDR2 is SYGVKD. The CDR3 covers 14 residues.

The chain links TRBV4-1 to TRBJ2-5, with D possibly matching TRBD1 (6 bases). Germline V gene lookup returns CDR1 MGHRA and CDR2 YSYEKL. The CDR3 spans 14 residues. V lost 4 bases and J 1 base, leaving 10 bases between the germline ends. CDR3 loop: CASSLDRTQETQYF. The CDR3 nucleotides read TGCGCCAGCAGCCTGGACAGAACCCAAGAGACCCAGTACTTC.

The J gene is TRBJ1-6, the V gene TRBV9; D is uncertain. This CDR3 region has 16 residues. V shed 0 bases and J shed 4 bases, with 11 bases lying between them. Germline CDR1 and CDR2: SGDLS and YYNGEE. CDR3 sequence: CASSVACSFYNSPLHF. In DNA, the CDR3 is TGTGCCAGCAGCGTAGCTTGCAGTTTTTATAATTCACCCCTCCACTTT.

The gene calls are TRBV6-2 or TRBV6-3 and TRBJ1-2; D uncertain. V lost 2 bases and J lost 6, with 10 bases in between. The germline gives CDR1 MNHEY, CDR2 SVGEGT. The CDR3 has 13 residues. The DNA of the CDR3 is TGTGCCAGCAGTTACGCGGGTGATGATGGCTACACCTTC. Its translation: CASSYAGDDGYTF.

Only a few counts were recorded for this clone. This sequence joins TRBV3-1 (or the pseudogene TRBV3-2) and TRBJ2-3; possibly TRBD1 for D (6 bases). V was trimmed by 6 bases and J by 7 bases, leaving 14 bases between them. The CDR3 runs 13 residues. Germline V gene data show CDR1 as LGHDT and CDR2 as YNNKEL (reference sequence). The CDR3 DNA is TGTGCCAGCAGACAGGGAAGTCGGAATACGCAGTATTTT. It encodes CASRQGSRNTQYF.

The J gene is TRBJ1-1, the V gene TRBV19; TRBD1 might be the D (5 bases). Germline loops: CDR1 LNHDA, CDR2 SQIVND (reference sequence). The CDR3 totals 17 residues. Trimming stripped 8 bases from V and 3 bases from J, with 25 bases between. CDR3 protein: CASWGLGERNVDTEAFF. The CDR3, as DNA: TGTGCCAGTTGGGGCCTAGGGGAAAGGAATGTGGACACTGAAGCTTTCTTT.

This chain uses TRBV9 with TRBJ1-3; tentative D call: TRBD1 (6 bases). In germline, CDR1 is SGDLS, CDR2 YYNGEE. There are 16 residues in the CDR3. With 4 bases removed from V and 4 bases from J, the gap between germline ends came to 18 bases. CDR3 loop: CASSFGRGGSGNTIYF. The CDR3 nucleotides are TGTGCCAGCAGCTTTGGAAGAGGGGGTTCAGGAAACACCATATATTTT.